Presented here are 16 T cell receptor beta chains from one specimen sequenced in a study of blood T cell repertoires in COVID-19. The table came from immunoSEQ multiplex PCR; TCRdb's copy has only in-frame clones and leaves some out. This table holds around 370,000 clones, around 86% found once. Sample: peripheral blood. Source of these receptors: a woman aged 50 to 60 with COVID-19, enrolled during active disease.

The J gene is TRBJ1-4, the V gene TRBV19; possibly TRBD1 for D (6 bases). The V gene lost 11 bases and the J gene lost 2 bases, with 12 bases spanning the gap. From germline, CDR1 is LNHDA and CDR2 SQIVND (reference sequence). The CDR3 length is 13 residues. CDR3 region: CAFGGGTNEKLFF. CDR3 DNA sequence: TGTGCCTTTGGGGGGGGCACTAATGAAAAACTGTTTTTT. Supplemented by reference TRBV19 and TRBJ1-4, the full variable domain reads DGGITQSPKYLFRKEGQNVTLSCEQNLNHDAMYWYRQDPGQGLRLIYYSQIVNDFQKGDIAEGYSVSREKKESFPLTVTSAQKNPTAFYLCAFGGGTNEKLFFGSGTQLSVL.

The gene calls are TRBV19 and TRBJ2-4; 11 bases agree with TRBD2. The CDR3 totals 16 residues. V lost 6 bases, J lost 4 bases, and 8 bases stayed unmatched. Germline CDR1 and CDR2: LNHDA and SQIVND (reference sequence). CDR3 amino acids: CASRNPGLAEKNIQYF. In DNA form, the CDR3 reads TGTGCCAGTAGGAATCCGGGACTAGCGGAGAAAAACATTCAGTACTTC.

A remark on this clone: Other DNA sequences in this sample translate to the same CDR3. V is TRBV7-9 and J is TRBJ1-1; 7 positions agree with TRBD1. The CDR3 runs 14 residues. Germline trimming cut 3 bases from V and 1 base from J; bases unmatched to any gene: 2. From germline, CDR1 is SEHNR and CDR2 FQNEAQ (reference sequence). The CDR3 loop is CASSLQGGNTEAFF. CDR3 sequence (DNA): TGTGCCAGCAGCTTGCAGGGGGGGAACACTGAAGCTTTCTTT. The complete variable domain, with remaining parts taken from reference TRBV7-9 and TRBJ1-1, reads DTGVSQNPRHKITKRGQNVTFRCDPISEHNRLYWYRQTLGQGPEFLTYFQNEAQLEKSRLLSDRFSAERPKGSFSTLEIQRTEQGDSAMYLCASSLQGGNTEAFFGQGTRLTVV.

The chain combines TRBV5-4 with TRBJ2-3, with 7 bases that match TRBD1. Trimming removed 10 bases from V and 4 bases from J; junction bases left unmatched: 6. This CDR3 region has 12 residues. Germline CDR1 reads SGHNT; CDR2 reads YYREEE (reference sequence). CDR3 coding DNA: TGTGCCGGGGGACAGAGCGCAGATACGCAGTATTTT. This codes for CAGGQSADTQYF.

The chain combines TRBV7-6 with TRBJ1-5, with no clear D. V lost 5 bases and J 0 bases, leaving 11 bases between the germline ends. Germline V gene lookup returns CDR1 SGHVS and CDR2 FNYEAQ. This CDR3 region has 15 residues. DNA of the CDR3: TGTGCCAGCAGCCCCTGGCAGGATAGCAATCAGCCCCAGCATTTT. As protein: CASSPWQDSNQPQHF.

The chain carries TRBV18 and TRBJ1-1; 11 bases match TRBD1. The J segment lost 0 bases and the V segment lost 6 bases, leaving 9 bases of the junction unmatched. Germline V gene sequence: CDR1 KGHSH, CDR2 LQKENI. The CDR3 has 17 residues. The CDR3 DNA reads TGTGCCAGCTCTCAGGGGACAGGGGGGTTACTGAACACTGAAGCTTTCTTT. Translating gives CASSQGTGGLLNTEAFF.

The chain is built from TRBV24-1 and TRBJ2-3; tentative D call: TRBD1 (6 bases). Germline V lookup: CDR1 KGHDR, CDR2 SFDVKD. V was cut by 1 base and J by 2 bases, with 12 bases left in between. The CDR3 contains 16 residues. The CDR3 DNA reads as TGTGCCACCAGTGATTTCGGAGCAGGGGACACAGATACGCAGTATTTT. Translation gives CATSDFGAGDTDTQYF.

The chain links TRBV3-1 (or the pseudogene TRBV3-2) to TRBJ2-1; TRBD2 agrees at 14 bases. The CDR3 runs 17 residues. Germline CDR1 reads LGHDT; CDR2 reads YNNKEL (reference sequence). J gave up 9 bases and V 0 bases, and 7 bases lay outside the gene matches. In DNA, the CDR3 is TGTGCCAGCAGCCAAGAGGGACTAGCGGGAGTAGCCGTTGAGCAGTTCTTC. It translates to CASSQEGLAGVAVEQFF.

The chain joins TRBV6-1 to TRBJ2-3; 7 bases are shared with TRBD2. V shed 3 bases, J shed 2 bases, and the junction held 17 bases outside the gene matches. The germline V gene has CDR1 MNHNS and CDR2 SASEGT. The CDR3 length is 19 residues. CDR3 residues: CASSDSIRERAGPTDTQYF. Here the CDR3 DNA reads TGTGCCAGCAGTGATTCAATCAGGGAAAGAGCGGGACCCACAGATACGCAGTATTTT.

Only a few counts were recorded for this clone. This chain uses TRBV7-9 with TRBJ2-2, with 15 nucleotides matching TRBD2. Germline CDR1 reads SEHNR; CDR2 reads FQNEAQ (reference sequence). V lost 5 bases and J lost 3; bases outside the gene matches: 1. The CDR3 consists of 16 residues. The CDR3 loop reads CASSGTSGRYTGELFF. The DNA of the CDR3 is TGTGCCAGCAGCGGGACTAGCGGGAGGTACACCGGGGAGCTGTTTTTT.

CDR3 sequence reads: CASSNDRVSNQPQHF. In DNA, the CDR3 is TGTGCCAGCAGCAATGACAGGGTGAGCAATCAGCCCCAGCATTTT. The chain couples TRBV5-5 to TRBJ1-5; 7 positions match TRBD1. This CDR3 region has 15 residues. Germline CDR1 is SGHKS and CDR2 is YYEKEE (reference sequence). Losses at the gene ends were 4 bases for V and 1 base for J; bases not matched to a gene: 5. Using reference TRBV5-5 and TRBJ1-5 for the parts outside the CDR3, the full variable domain is DAGVTQSPTHLIKTRGQQVTLRCSPISGHKSVSWYQQVLGQGPQFIFQYYEKEERGRGNFPDRFSARQFPNYSSELNVNALLLGDSALYLCASSNDRVSNQPQHFGDGTRLSIL.

The gene calls are TRBV7-6 and TRBJ2-2; TRBD2 matches at 9 bases. CDR1 and CDR2 (germline): SGHVS, FNYEAQ. The ends lost 2 bases at V and 2 bases at J; junction bases unmatched: 3. The CDR3 covers 16 residues. The DNA of the CDR3 is TGTGCCAGCAGCTTAAGTAGCGGGGGAAACACCGGGGAGCTGTTTTTT. This gives the protein CASSLSSGGNTGELFF.

The chain combines TRBV6-2 or TRBV6-3 with TRBJ2-2, with D possibly being TRBD1 (6 bases). The CDR3 is 13 amino acids. Per the germline V gene, CDR1 is MNHEY and CDR2 is SVGEGT. Trimming shortened V by 4 bases and J by 6 bases, and 9 bases separated the two germline ends. CDR3 protein: CASSSGAAGELFF. As DNA, the CDR3 is TGTGCCAGCAGTTCAGGGGCAGCCGGGGAGCTGTTTTTT.

This rearrangement joins TRBV29-1 to TRBJ1-1; 10 positions match TRBD1. The trim removed 4 bases at V and 10 bases at J, leaving 6 bases unmatched. The CDR3 runs to 12 residues. Germline CDR1 is SQVTM and CDR2 is ANQGSEA. Here the CDR3 DNA reads TGCAGCGTTGTTCGACAGGGGGCTTCAGCTTTCTTT. Its protein product is CSVVRQGASAFF.

V usage is TRBV7-6 and J usage is TRBJ2-7; 8 positions agree with TRBD1. V dropped 4 bases and J dropped 4; count of bases not matched to a gene: 9. Germline assignment: CDR1 SGHVS and CDR2 FNYEAQ. The CDR3 length is 15 residues. CDR3 region: CASSSGWGQDYEQYF. The CDR3 region has the DNA TGTGCCAGCAGCTCAGGGTGGGGACAGGATTACGAGCAGTACTTC.

A remark on this clone: The sample has other DNA sequences that encode this CDR3 too. The chain couples TRBV18 to TRBJ2-1; 7 bases match TRBD2. V lost 3 bases, J lost 4 bases, and 3 bases stayed unmatched. Germline loops: CDR1 KGHSH, CDR2 LQKENI. This CDR3 is 14 amino acids long. CDR3: CASSPGGSYNEQFF. CDR3 sequence (DNA): TGTGCCAGCTCACCGGGCGGGAGTTACAATGAGCAGTTCTTC.